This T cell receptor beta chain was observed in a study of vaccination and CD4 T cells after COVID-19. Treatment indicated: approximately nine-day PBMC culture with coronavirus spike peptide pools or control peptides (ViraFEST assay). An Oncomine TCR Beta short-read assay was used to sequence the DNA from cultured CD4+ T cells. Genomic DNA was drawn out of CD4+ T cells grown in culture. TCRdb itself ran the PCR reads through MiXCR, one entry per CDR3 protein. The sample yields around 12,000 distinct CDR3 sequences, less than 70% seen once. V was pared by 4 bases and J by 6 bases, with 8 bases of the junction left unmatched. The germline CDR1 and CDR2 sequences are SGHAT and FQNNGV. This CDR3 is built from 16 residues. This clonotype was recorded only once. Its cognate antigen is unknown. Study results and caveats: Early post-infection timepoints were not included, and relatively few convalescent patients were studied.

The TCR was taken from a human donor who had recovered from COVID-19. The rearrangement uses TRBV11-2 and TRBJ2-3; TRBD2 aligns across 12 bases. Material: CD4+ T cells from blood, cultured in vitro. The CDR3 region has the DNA TGTGCCAGCAGCTGGAGACTAGCGGGAGATGTGGATACGCAGTATTTT. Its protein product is CASSWRLAGDVDTQYF.